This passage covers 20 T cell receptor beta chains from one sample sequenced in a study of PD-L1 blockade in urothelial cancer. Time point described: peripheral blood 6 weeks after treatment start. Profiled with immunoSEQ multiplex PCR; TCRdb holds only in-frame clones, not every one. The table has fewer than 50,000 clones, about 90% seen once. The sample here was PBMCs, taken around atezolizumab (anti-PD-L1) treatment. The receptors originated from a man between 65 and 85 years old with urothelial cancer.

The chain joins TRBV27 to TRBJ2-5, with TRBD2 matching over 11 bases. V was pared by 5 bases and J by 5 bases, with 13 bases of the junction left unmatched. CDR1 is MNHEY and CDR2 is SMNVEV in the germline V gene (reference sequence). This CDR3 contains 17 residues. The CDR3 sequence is CASSLTGTSGTWETQYF. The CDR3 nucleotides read TGTGCCAGCAGTCTGACCGGGACTAGCGGAACCTGGGAGACCCAGTACTTC.

DNA of the CDR3: TGTGCCAGCAGCGCCACAGCTTACACTGAAGCTTTCTTT. It encodes CASSATAYTEAFF. This chain joins TRBV7-2 and TRBJ1-1; no clear D gene. Per germline, CDR1 SGHTA and CDR2 FQGNSA. CDR3 size: 13 residues. V lost 5 bases, J lost 3 bases, and 10 bases lay in between.

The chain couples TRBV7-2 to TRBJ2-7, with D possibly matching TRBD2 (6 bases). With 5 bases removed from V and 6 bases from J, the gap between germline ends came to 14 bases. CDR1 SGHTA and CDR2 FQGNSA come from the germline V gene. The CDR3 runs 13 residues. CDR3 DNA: TGTGCCAGCAGCCTAGGACTATCCGGCGAGCAGTACTTC. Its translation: CASSLGLSGEQYF.

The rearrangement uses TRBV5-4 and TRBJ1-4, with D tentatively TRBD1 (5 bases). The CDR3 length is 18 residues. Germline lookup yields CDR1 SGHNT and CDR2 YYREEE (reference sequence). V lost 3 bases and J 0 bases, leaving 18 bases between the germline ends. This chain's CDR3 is CASSWGGVGGTTNEKLFF. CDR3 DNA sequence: TGTGCCAGCAGCTGGGGGGGTGTCGGGGGAACAACTAATGAAAAACTGTTTTTT.

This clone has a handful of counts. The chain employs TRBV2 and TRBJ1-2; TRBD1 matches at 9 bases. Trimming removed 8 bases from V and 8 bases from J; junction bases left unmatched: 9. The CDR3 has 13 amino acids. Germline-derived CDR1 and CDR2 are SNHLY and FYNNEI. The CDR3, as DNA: TGTGCCAGCTCCGGACAGGGGAGAAGCGGCTACACCTTC. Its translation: CASSGQGRSGYTF.

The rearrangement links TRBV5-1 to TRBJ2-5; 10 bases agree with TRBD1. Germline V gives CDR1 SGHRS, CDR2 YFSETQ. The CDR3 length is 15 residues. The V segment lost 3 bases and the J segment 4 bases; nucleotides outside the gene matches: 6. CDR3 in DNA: TGCGCCAGCAGCTCTTTTAGGACAGGGGGAGAGACCCAGTACTTC. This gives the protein CASSSFRTGGETQYF.

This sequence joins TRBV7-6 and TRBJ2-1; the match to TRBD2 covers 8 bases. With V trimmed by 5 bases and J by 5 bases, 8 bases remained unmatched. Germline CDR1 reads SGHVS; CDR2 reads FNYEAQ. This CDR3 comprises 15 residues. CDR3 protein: CASSGTSGRNNEQFF. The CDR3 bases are TGTGCCAGCAGCGGCACTAGCGGAAGAAACAATGAGCAGTTCTTC. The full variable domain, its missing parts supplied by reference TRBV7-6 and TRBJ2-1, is GAGVSQSPRYKVTKRGQDVALRCDPISGHVSLYWYRQALGQGPEFLTYFNYEAQQDKSGLPNDRFSAERPEGSISTLTIQRTEQRDSAMYRCASSGTSGRNNEQFFGPGTRLTVL.

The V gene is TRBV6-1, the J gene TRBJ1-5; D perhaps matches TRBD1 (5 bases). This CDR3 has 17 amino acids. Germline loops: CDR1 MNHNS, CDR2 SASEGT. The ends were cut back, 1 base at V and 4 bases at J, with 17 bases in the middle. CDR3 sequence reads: CASSEVPGLSLNQPQHF. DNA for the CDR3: TGTGCCAGCAGTGAAGTCCCAGGGTTGTCCCTTAATCAGCCCCAGCATTTT.

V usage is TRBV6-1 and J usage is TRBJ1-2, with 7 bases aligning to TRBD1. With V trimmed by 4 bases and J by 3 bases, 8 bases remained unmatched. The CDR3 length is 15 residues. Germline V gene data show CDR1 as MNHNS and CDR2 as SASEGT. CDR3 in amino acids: CASSVGQARDYGYTF. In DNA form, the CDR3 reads TGTGCCAGCAGTGTCGGACAGGCGCGTGACTATGGCTACACCTTC.

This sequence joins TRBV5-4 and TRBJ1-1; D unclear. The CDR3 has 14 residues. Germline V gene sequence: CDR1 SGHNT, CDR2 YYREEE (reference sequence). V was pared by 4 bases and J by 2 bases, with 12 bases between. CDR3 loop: CASSTEILNTEAFF. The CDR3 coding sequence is TGTGCCAGCAGCACGGAGATACTAAACACTGAAGCTTTCTTT.

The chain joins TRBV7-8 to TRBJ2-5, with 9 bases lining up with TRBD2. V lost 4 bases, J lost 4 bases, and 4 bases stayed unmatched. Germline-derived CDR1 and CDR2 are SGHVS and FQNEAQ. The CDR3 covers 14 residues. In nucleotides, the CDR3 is TGTGCCAGCAGCTATAGCGGGAGAGGAGAGACCCAGTACTTC. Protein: CASSYSGRGETQYF.

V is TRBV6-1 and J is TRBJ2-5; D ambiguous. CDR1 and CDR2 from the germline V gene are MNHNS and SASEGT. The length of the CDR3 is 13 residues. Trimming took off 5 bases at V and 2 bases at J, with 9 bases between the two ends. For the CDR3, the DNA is TGTGCCAGCAGTCCGCGTGTTCAAGAGACCCAGTACTTC. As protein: CASSPRVQETQYF.

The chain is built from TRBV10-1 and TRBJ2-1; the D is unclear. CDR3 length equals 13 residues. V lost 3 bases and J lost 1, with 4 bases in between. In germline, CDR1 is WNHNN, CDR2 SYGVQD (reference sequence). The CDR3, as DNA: TGCGCCAGCAGTGACCCATCCTACAATGAGCAGTTCTTC. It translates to CASSDPSYNEQFF.

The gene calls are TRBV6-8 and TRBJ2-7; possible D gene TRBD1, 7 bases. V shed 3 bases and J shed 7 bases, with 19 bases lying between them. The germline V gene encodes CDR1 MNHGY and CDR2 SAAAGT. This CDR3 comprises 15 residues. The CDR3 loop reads CASSYEQGGPREQYF. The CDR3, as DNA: TGTGCCAGCAGTTATGAGCAGGGGGGACCTAGGGAGCAGTACTTC.

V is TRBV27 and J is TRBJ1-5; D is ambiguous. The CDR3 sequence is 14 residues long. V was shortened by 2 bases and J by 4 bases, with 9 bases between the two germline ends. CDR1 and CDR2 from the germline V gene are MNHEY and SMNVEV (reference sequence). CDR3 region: CASSLAGENQPQHF. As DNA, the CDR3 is TGTGCCAGCAGTTTAGCGGGAGAGAATCAGCCCCAGCATTTT.

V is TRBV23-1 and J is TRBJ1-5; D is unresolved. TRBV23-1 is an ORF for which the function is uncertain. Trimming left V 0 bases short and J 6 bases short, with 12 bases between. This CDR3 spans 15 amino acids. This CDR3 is CASSQSMGEGQPQHF. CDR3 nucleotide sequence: TGCGCCAGCAGTCAATCGATGGGAGAGGGTCAGCCCCAGCATTTT.

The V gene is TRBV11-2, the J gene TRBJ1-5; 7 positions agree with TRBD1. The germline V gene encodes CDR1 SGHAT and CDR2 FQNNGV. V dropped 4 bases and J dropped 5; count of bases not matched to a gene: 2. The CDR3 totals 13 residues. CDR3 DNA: TGTGCCAGCAGCTCCCAGGGGGATCAGCCCCAGCATTTT. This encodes CASSSQGDQPQHF.

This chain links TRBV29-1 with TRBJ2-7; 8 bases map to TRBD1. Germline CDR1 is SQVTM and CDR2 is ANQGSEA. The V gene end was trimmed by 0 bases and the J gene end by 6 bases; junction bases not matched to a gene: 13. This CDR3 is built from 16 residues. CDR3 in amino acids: CSVEDPLRGRIGEQYF. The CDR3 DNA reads TGCAGCGTTGAAGACCCGCTCAGGGGGCGCATCGGCGAGCAGTACTTC.

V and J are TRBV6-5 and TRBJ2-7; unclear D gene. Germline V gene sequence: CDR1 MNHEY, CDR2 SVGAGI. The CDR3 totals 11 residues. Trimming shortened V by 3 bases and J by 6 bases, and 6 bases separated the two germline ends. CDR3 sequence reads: CASSYLAEQYF. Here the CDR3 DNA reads TGTGCCAGCAGTTATTTGGCCGAGCAGTACTTC.

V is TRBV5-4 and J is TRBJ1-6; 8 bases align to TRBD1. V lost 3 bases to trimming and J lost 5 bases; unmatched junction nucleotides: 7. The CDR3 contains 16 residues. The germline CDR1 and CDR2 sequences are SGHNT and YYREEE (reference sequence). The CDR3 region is CASSSSGGVNNSPLHF. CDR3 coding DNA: TGTGCCAGCAGCTCTTCAGGGGGCGTGAATAATTCACCCCTCCACTTT. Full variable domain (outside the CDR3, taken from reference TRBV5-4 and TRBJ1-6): ETGVTQSPTHLIKTRGQQVTLRCSSQSGHNTVSWYQQALGQGPQFIFQYYREEENGRGNFPPRFSGLQFPNYSSELNVNALELDDSALYLCASSSSGGVNNSPLHFGNGTRLTVT.